The sequence of this T cell receptor beta chain was determined in a study of Graves' ophthalmopathy and Graves' hyperthyroidism. This clonotype was observed at least ten times. Researchers took RNA transcripts and amplified TCR beta CDR3 regions from them. HTBI-primed first-round RT-PCR preceded second-round multiplex PCR. In TCRdb, the multiplex PCR reads were re-called with MiXCR into one record per CDR3 protein. Here the sample spans 450,000 or so distinct CDR3 sequences, around 14% being singletons. The CDR3 has 8 residues. Trimming left V 1 base short and J 11 bases short, with 0 bases between. Germline CDR1 and CDR2: MNHNS and SASEGT.

This TCR was recovered from a woman in her twenties or thirties with Graves' ophthalmopathy. Sequenced: blood. The chain uses TRBV6-1 and TRBJ2-7; D unresolved. CDR3 bases: TGTGCCAGCAGTGAAGAGTACTTC. Residues: CASSEEYF.